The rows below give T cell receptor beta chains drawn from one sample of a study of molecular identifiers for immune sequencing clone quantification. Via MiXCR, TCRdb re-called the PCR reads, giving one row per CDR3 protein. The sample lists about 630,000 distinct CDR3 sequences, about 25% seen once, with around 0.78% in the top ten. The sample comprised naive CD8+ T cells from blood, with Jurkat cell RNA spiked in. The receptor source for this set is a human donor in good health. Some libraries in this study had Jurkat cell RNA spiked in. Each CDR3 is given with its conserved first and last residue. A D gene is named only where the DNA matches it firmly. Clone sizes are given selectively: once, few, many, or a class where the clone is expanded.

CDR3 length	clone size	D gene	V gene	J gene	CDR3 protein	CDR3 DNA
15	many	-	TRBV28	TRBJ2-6	CASSLTRTGANVLTF	TGTGCCAGCAGTTTGACCCGAACTGGGGCCAACGTCCTGACTTTC
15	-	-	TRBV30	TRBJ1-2	CAWGLLGQRTYGYTF	TGTGCCTGGGGTCTACTTGGGCAGAGGACGTATGGCTACACCTTC
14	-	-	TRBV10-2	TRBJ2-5	CASSESRWGETQYF	TGCGCCAGCAGTGAGTCGAGGTGGGGGGAGACCCAGTACTTC
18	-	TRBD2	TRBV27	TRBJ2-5	CARERSKRLAGGQETQYF	TGTGCCAGGGAGCGATCCAAGAGACTAGCGGGGGGCCAAGAGACCCAGTACTTC
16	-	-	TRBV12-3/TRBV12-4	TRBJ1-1	CASKSSVMSMNTEAFF	TGTGCCAGCAAATCCAGTGTAATGAGTATGAACACTGAAGCTTTCTTT
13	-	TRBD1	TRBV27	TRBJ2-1	CASSFTGVSEQFF	TGTGCCAGCAGTTTCACAGGGGTATCTGAGCAGTTCTTC
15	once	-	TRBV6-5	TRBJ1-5	CASSLTDNSNQPQHF	TGTGCCAGCAGTTTGACAGACAATAGCAATCAGCCCCAGCATTTT
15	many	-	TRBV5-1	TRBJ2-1	CASSLTTASYNEQFF	TGCGCCAGCAGCTTAACAACAGCATCCTACAATGAGCAGTTCTTC
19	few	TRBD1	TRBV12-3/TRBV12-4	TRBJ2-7	CASSSGDRRTPKEYYEQYF	TGTGCCAGCAGCTCAGGGGACAGGAGGACCCCTAAGGAATACTACGAGCAGTACTTC
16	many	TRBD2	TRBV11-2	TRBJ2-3	CASSLEASGSTDTQYF	TGTGCCAGCAGCTTAGAGGCTAGCGGGTCCACAGATACGCAGTATTTT
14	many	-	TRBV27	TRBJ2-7	CASSLFGPTYEQYF	TGTGCCAGCAGTTTATTTGGCCCGACCTACGAGCAGTACTTC
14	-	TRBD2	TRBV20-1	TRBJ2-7	CSATTGGVLAEQYF	TGCAGTGCCACGACCGGGGGGGTCTTAGCCGAGCAGTACTTC
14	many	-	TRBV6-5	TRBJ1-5	CASSLGKGSQPQHF	TGTGCCAGCAGTTTGGGGAAGGGTAGTCAGCCCCAGCATTTT
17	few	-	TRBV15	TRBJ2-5	CATSIHSSPSDQETQYF	TGTGCCACCAGCATCCACAGTTCGCCGAGCGACCAAGAGACCCAGTACTTC
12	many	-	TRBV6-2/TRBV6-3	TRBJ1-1	CASSAVGTEAFF	TGTGCCAGCAGCGCGGTTGGAACTGAAGCTTTCTTT
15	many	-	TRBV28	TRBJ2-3	CASSPSGLSTDTQYF	TGTGCCAGCAGCCCAAGCGGGCTTAGCACAGATACGCAGTATTTT
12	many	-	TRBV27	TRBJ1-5	CASSFQNQPQHF	TGTGCCAGCAGTTTTCAGAATCAGCCCCAGCATTTT
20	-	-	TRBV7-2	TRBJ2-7	CASSLAPGTSVPLSSYAQYF	TGTGCCAGCAGCTTAGCCCCCGGGACAAGCGTCCCTTTGAGCTCCTACGCGCAGTACTTC
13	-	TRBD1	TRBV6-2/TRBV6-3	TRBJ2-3	CASGGTGSDTQYF	TGTGCCAGCGGCGGGACAGGGTCCGATACGCAGTATTTT
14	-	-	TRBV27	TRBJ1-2	CASSLVGANYGYTF	TGTGCCAGCAGTTTAGTGGGGGCGAACTATGGCTACACCTTC
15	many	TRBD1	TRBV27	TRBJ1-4	CASSLYRGVNEKLFF	TGTGCCAGCAGTCTATACAGGGGCGTAAATGAAAAACTGTTTTTT
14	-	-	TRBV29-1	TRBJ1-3	CSVGIPGGGNTIYF	TGCAGCGTTGGTATCCCGGGGGGTGGAAACACCATATATTTT
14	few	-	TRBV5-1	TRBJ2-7	CASSGRMGGYEQYF	TGCGCCAGCAGCGGGAGGATGGGGGGCTACGAGCAGTACTTC
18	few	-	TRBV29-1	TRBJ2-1	CSVLTTEPLAEPYNEQFF	TGCAGCGTCCTCACGACGGAACCTTTAGCGGAGCCCTACAATGAGCAGTTCTTC
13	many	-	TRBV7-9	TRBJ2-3	CASSPENTDTQYF	TGTGCCAGCAGCCCGGAGAATACAGATACGCAGTATTTT
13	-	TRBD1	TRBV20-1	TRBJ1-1	CSALQGGNTEAFF	TGCAGTGCACTACAGGGGGGCAACACTGAAGCTTTCTTT
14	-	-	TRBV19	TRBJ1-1	CASSIGWVNTEAFF	TGTGCCAGTAGTATTGGATGGGTAAACACTGAAGCTTTCTTT
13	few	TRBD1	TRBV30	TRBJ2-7	CAWKGQGAYEQYF	TGTGCCTGGAAGGGACAGGGGGCGTACGAGCAGTACTTC
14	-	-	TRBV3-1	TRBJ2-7	CASSQGYGPYEQYF	TGTGCCAGCAGCCAAGGGTACGGTCCCTACGAGCAGTACTTC
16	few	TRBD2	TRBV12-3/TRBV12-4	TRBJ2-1	CASSLPTSGVNNEQFF	TGTGCCAGCAGTTTACCTACTAGCGGAGTGAACAATGAGCAGTTCTTC
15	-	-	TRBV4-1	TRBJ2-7	CASSQDRGFPYEQYF	TGCGCCAGCAGCCAAGATAGGGGGTTCCCCTACGAGCAGTACTTC
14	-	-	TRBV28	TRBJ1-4	CASSLTYGSEKLFF	TGTGCCAGCAGTTTAACCTATGGGTCGGAAAAACTGTTTTTT
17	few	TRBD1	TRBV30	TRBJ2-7	CAWSVLGSDRPFNEQYF	TGTGCCTGGAGTGTATTGGGCTCGGACAGGCCTTTTAACGAGCAGTACTTC
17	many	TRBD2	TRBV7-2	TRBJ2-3	CASSPSWGGSGIDTQYF	TGTGCCAGCAGCCCGAGCTGGGGTGGTAGCGGGATTGATACGCAGTATTTT
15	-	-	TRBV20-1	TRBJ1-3	CSARDRQGGGNTIYF	TGCAGTGCTAGAGATAGGCAGGGAGGGGGAAACACCATATATTTT
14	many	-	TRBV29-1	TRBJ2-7	CSVEATGGGKFKYF	TGCAGCGTTGAAGCAACCGGGGGCGGAAAGTTTAAGTACTTC
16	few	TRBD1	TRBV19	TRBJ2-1	CASSPRQGERYNEQFF	TGTGCCAGTAGTCCCAGACAGGGGGAGAGATACAATGAGCAGTTCTTC
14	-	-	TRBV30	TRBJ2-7	CAWSVQSNYYEQYF	TGTGCCTGGAGTGTACAGAGCAACTACTACGAGCAGTACTTC
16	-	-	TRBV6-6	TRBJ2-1	CASSYGASGVFDEQFF	TGTGCCAGCAGTTATGGGGCGAGTGGCGTATTCGATGAGCAGTTCTTC
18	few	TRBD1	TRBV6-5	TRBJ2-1	CASSYAPNDRGLGNEQFF	TGTGCCAGCAGTTACGCCCCCAATGACAGGGGGCTAGGAAATGAGCAGTTCTTC
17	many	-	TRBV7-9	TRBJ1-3	CASSPTALMSSGNTIYF	TGTGCCAGCAGCCCCACAGCTTTAATGAGCTCTGGAAACACCATATATTTT